This TCR beta chain was sequenced during a study of early T cells in non-severe SARS-CoV-2 infection. Overall study context: Bulk RNA from unsorted whole blood was sequenced; chains were unpaired.

Notes on the study in general: There was a bias toward anti-spike CD8 responses in VDJdb matching, which missed private and CD4 specificities.

Researchers tagged individual cDNA molecules with unique molecular identifiers. Via MiXCR, TCRdb re-called the 5' RACE reads, giving one row per CDR3 protein. Seen here are over 35,000 distinct CDR3 sequences, about 11% observed once, and the top ten hold around 9.8%. This CDR3 comprises 16 residues. Looked up from germline, CDR1 is SGHRS and CDR2 is YFSETQ. Between the trimmed V and J ends, which lost 4 bases and 2 bases, there was a span of 16 bases. This clonotype was counted ten times or more. Its cognate antigen is unknown. The V call is TRBV5-1, the J call TRBJ2-1; D is unresolved. What was sequenced was whole blood. The source is an adult who was a healthcare worker with PCR-confirmed SARS-CoV-2 infection or an uninfected control (not recorded which). CDR3 DNA: TGCGCCAGCAGCCCCGGGCTGCTCCGCCCCTACAATGAGCAGTTCTTC. Protein: CASSPGLLRPYNEQFF.